This TCR beta chain was found in a study of blood T cell repertoires in COVID-19. Overall study context: Both acute and convalescent COVID-19 samples were obtained from the United States, Italy and Spain. From T cells, B-cell-depleted T cells, or PBMCs came the material, which was cDNA or gDNA.

CDR3 length equals 14 residues. V gave up 6 bases and J gave up 2 bases, with 13 bases separating them. Germline lookup yields CDR1 MNHEY and CDR2 SVGAGI. The sample holds one count of this clone. Authors' analysis steps: Cell counts per sample came from amplifying reference gene primers. Sequenced by immunoSEQ multiplex PCR; TCRdb stores in-frame clones only, minus some. V and J calls and clone size come straight from that table; D and trimming were deduced from the DNA. Among roughly 120,000 clones listed, 85% were seen once. Material: peripheral blood. The chain couples TRBV6-5 to TRBJ1-2; weak D call: TRBD1 (6 bases). This TCR was sampled from a human donor in a cohort sampled during active COVID-19. CDR3 sequence: CASSWGGQNYGYTF. The CDR3 DNA sequence: TGTGCCAGCAGCTGGGGGGGCCAAAACTATGGCTACACCTTC.